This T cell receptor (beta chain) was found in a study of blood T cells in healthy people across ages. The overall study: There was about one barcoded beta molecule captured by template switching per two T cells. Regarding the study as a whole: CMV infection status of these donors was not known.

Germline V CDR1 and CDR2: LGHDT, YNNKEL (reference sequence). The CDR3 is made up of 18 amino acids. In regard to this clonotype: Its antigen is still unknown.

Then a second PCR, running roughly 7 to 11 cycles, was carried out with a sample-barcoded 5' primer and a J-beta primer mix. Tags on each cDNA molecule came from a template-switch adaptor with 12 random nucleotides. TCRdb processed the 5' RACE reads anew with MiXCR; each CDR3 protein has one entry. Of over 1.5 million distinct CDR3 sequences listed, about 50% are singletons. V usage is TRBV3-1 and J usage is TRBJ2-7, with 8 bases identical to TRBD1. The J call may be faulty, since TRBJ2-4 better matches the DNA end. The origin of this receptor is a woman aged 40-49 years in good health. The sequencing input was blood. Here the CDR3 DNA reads TGTGCCAGCAGCCGGCGACAGGGGCCTGAACTAGCCAAAAACATTCAGTACTTC. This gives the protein CASSRRQGPELAKNIQYF.